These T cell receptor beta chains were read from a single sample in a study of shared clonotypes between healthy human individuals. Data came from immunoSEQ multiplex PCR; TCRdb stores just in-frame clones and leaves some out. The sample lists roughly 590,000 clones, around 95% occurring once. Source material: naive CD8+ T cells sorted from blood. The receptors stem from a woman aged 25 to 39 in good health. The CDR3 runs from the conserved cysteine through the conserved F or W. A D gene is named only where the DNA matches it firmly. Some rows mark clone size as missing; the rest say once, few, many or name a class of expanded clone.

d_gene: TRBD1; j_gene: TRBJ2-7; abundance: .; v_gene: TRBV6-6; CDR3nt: TGTGCCAGCAGTTACAGTCAGGGGGCATACGAGCAGTACTTC; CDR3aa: CASSYSQGAYEQYF
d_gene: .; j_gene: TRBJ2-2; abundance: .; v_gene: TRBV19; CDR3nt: TGTGCCAGTAGGTACAGGGAAGGACGGGAGCTGTTTTTT; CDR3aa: CASRYREGRELFF
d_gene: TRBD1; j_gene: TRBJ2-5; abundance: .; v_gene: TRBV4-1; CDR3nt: TGCGCCAGCAGCACGGGACAGGGGGACGAGACCCAGTACTTC; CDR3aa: CASSTGQGDETQYF
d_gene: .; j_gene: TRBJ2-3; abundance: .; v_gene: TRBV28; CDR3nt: TGTGCCAGCAGCCCTTATGCAGATACGCAGTATTTT; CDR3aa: CASSPYADTQYF
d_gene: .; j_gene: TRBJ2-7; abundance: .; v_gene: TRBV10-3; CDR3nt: TGTGCCACCCTGGACAGTACTCTTTCCTACGAGCAGTACTTC; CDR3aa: CATLDSTLSYEQYF
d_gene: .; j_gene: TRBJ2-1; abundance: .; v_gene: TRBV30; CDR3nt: TGTGCCTGGAGTGTACAGGGTGCCGAGCAGTTCTTC; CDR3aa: CAWSVQGAEQFF
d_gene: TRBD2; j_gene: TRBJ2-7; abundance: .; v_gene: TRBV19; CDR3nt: TGTGCCAGTAGTTCGCGACTAGCGGGACCCTCCTACGAGCAGTACTTC; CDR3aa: CASSSRLAGPSYEQYF
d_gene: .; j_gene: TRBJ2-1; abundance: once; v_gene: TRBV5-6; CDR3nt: TGTGCCAGCAGCTTGGTTGTTGGTCTCTCCTACAATGAGCAGTTCTTC; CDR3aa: CASSLVVGLSYNEQFF
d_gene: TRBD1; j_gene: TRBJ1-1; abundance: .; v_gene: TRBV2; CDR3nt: TGTGCCAGCAGGGACAGGGGTGGGAGGACTGAAGCTTTCTTT; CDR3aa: CASRDRGGRTEAFF
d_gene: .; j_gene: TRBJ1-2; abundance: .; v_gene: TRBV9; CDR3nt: TGTGCCAGCAGCGGTTGGACAGAGAATAACTATGGCTACACCTTC; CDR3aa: CASSGWTENNYGYTF
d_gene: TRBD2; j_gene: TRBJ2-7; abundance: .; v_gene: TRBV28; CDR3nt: TGTGCCAGCACCCCTTGGGAGGGAGAAGGTATCTTGTACGAGCAGTACTTC; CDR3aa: CASTPWEGEGILYEQYF
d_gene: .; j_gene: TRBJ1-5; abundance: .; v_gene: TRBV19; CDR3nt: TGTGCCAGTAGTATAGACCAGGAGAATCAGCCCCAGCATTTT; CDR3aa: CASSIDQENQPQHF
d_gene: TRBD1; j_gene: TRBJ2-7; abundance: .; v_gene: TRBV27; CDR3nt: TGTGCCAGCAGGAAAACAGGACAGGCAGACTACGAGCAGTACTTC; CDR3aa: CASRKTGQADYEQYF
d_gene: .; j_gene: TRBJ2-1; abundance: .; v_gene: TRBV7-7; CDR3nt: TGTGCCAGCAGCTTTGGGGTATCGGGTTACAATGAGCAGTTCTTC; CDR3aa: CASSFGVSGYNEQFF
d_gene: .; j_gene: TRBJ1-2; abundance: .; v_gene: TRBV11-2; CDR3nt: TGTGCCAGCAGCTTAGGGCCCGTCAGCTACACCTTC; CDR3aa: CASSLGPVSYTF
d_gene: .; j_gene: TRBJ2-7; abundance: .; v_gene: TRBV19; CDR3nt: TGTGCCAGTAGTACGGCCCGAGGCTCCTACGAGCAGTACTTC; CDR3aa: CASSTARGSYEQYF
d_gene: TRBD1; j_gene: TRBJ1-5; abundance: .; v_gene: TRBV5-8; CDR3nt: TGTGCCAGCAGCTTGTCAGGGGGTTGGGGCAATCAGCCCCAGCATTTT; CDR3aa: CASSLSGGWGNQPQHF
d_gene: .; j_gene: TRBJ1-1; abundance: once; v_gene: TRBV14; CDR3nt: TGTGCCAGCAGCCAAGAGAGGAGGATCGCAGGGAAAAACACTGAAGCTTTCTTT; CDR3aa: CASSQERRIAGKNTEAFF
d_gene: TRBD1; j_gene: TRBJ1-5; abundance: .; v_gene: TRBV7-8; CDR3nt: TGTGCCAGCAGCGAGGGGGCTGATCAGCCCCAGCATTTT; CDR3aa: CASSEGADQPQHF
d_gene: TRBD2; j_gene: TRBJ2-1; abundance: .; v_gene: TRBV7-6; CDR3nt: TGTGCCAGCAGCTTAGTTCGCCGGGAGGGCCTCCACAATGAGCAGTTCTTC; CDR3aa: CASSLVRREGLHNEQFF
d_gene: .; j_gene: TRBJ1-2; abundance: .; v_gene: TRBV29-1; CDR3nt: TGCAGCGTTGACATCCGGGGAAGGTCGGATGGCTACACCTTC; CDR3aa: CSVDIRGRSDGYTF
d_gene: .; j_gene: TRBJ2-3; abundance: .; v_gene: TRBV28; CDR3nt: TGTGCCAGCAGTTTCAGGTTCACAGATACGCAGTATTTT; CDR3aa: CASSFRFTDTQYF
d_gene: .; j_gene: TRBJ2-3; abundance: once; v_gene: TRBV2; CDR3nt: TGTGCCAGCAGAAGTTTTGAGGCGGATACGCAGTATTTT; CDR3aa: CASRSFEADTQYF
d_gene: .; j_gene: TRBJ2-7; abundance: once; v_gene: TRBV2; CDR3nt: TGTGCCAGCAGTGAAGGGAAACTAACCTACGAGCAGTACTTC; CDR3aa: CASSEGKLTYEQYF
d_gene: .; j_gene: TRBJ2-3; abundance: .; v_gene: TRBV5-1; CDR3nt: TGCGCCAGCAGCTTGAGAGAAGGTCGGCGGAGCACAGATACGCAGTATTTT; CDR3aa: CASSLREGRRSTDTQYF
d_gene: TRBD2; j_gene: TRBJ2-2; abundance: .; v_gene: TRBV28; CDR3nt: TGTGCCAGCAGACTAAGCGGGAGTGCCGGGGAGCTGTTTTTT; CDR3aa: CASRLSGSAGELFF
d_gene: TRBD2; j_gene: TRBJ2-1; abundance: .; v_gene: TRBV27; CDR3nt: TGTGCCAGCGGCTTTGTAAGCGGGAGGGCCTCCCCCTACAATGAGCAGTTCTTC; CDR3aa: CASGFVSGRASPYNEQFF
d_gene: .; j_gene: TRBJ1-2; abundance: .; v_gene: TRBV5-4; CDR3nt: TGTGCCAGCCGCTCCGCAGGGCCCTATGGCTACACCTTC; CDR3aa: CASRSAGPYGYTF
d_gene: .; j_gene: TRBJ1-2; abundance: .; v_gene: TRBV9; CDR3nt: TGTGCCAGCAGCGCCACAGGAATCTATGGCTACACCTTC; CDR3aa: CASSATGIYGYTF
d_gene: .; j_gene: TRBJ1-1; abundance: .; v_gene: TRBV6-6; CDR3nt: TGTGCCAGCAGTTACTGGTCTGTAGTGAGCACTGAAGCTTTCTTT; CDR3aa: CASSYWSVVSTEAFF
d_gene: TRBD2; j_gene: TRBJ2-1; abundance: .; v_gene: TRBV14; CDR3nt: TGTGCCAGCAGCCCTCGGACTAGCGGGAGGGCCTGGACCTACAATGAGCAGTTCTTC; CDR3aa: CASSPRTSGRAWTYNEQFF
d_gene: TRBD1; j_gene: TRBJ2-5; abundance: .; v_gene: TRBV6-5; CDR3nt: TGTGCCAGCAGTCCAGGGGGAACTGGAGAGACCCAGTACTTC; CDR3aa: CASSPGGTGETQYF
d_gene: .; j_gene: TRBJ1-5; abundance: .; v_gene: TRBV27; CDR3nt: TGTGCCAGCAAACAAGAGGGCAGATATCAGCCCCAGCATTTT; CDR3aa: CASKQEGRYQPQHF
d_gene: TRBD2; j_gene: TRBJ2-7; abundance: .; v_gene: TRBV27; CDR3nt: TGTGCCAGCAGCCCGCAAGACAGCGGGAAAGACGAGCAGTACTTC; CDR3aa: CASSPQDSGKDEQYF
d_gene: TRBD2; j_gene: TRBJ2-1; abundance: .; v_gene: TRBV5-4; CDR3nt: TGTGCCAGCAGCACATCTAGCGGGGGCTGGAATGAGCAGTTCTTC; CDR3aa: CASSTSSGGWNEQFF
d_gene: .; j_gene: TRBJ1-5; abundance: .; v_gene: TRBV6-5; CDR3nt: TGTGCCAGCAGCCACCTACAGGGTCAGCCCCAGCATTTT; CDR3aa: CASSHLQGQPQHF
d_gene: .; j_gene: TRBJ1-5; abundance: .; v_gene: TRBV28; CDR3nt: TGTGCCAGCAGTTTAGTATGGGAGGGGTTACGGTCCCAGCATTTT; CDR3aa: CASSLVWEGLRSQHF
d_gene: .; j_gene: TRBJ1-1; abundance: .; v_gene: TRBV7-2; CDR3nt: TGTGCCAGCAGCTTAGCCAGGGGCACTGAAGCTTTCTTT; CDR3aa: CASSLARGTEAFF
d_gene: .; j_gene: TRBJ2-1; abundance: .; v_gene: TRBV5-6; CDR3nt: TGTGCCAGCAGCCTGGGGCAGGGCCCCTACAATGAGCAGTTCTTC; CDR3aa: CASSLGQGPYNEQFF
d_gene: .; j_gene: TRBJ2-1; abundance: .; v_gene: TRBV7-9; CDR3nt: TGTGCCAGCAGCTTACCCGGGGCCCATGAGCAGTTCTTC; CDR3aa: CASSLPGAHEQFF
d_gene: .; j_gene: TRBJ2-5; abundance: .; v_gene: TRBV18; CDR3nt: TGTGCCAGCTCAGCACCGGGACGGGTTAGGGAAGAGACCCAGTACTTC; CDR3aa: CASSAPGRVREETQYF
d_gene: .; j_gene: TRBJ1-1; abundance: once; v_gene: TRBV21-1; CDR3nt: TGTGCCAGCAGCACCAGGACAGGGTTCACTGAAGCTTTCTTT; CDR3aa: CASSTRTGFTEAFF
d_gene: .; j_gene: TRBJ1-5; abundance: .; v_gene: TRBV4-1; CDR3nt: TGCGCCAGCAGCCAAGAAGAATTCAATCAGCCCCAGCATTTT; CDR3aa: CASSQEEFNQPQHF